This T cell receptor (beta chain) derives from a study of OX40 agonist ivuxolimab in advanced cancers. Some clones are missing from TCRdb's copy, which holds only in-frame ones; the method was immunoSEQ multiplex PCR. The sample lists about 48,000 clones, over 75% occurring once. This CDR3 is 13 amino acids long. CDR1 and CDR2 from the germline V gene are MNHEY and SMNVEV (reference sequence). The V end lost 2 bases, the J end lost 1 base, and 5 bases lay between the germline ends. The V gene is TRBV27, the J gene TRBJ1-1, with D uncertain. The material sequenced was CD4+ or CD8+ T cells sorted from blood, taken in a trial of the OX40 agonist ivuxolimab. This TCR derives from an adult with an advanced solid tumor such as melanoma, head and neck, liver or kidney cancer. For the CDR3, the DNA is TGTGCCAGCAGTTTAGGTGAGAACACTGAAGCTTTCTTT. This encodes CASSLGENTEAFF.